The 9 T cell receptor beta chains presented below share a single source sample, sequenced in a study of cytomegalovirus exposure and HLA in healthy donors. PCR was performed using 60 Vbeta and 13 Jbeta primers. The repertoire was sequenced with immunoSEQ multiplex PCR; TCRdb's copy has only in-frame clones and lacks some. The sample yields more than 150,000 clones, 75% seen once. The sample comprised PBMCs. These receptors were collected from a woman aged 40 to 49 in good health and CMV-seropositive.

The V call is TRBV9, the J call TRBJ2-7; 8 bases align to TRBD2. Trimming took 4 bases from V and 0 from J; bases not matched to a gene: 3. CDR1 SGDLS and CDR2 YYNGEE come from the germline V gene. The CDR3 loop spans 14 amino acids. This CDR3 is CASSPGTSSYEQYF. The CDR3 DNA is TGTGCCAGCAGCCCGGGGACTAGCTCCTACGAGCAGTACTTC.

This clone has more than one count but fewer than ten. The chain joins TRBV7-8 to TRBJ2-2; 7 bases are a match to TRBD2. This CDR3 is 17 amino acids long. V shed 4 bases, J shed 8 bases, and the junction held 16 bases outside the gene matches. Germline V gene lookup returns CDR1 SGHVS and CDR2 FQNEAQ. The CDR3 DNA reads as TGTGCCAGCAGCTCGAACCGGCTAGCGGCCGGGAGAGGGGAGCTGTTTTTT. Residues: CASSSNRLAAGRGELFF.

This clone was recorded a few times. This chain connects TRBV13 to TRBJ2-5, with 9 bases matching TRBD1. In germline, CDR1 is PRHDT, CDR2 FYEKMQ (reference sequence). This CDR3 has 16 amino acids. V lost 5 bases to trimming and J lost 0 bases; unmatched junction nucleotides: 7. The CDR3 is CASSPRQGGYQETQYF. The CDR3 region has the DNA TGTGCCAGCAGCCCCCGACAGGGGGGGTACCAAGAGACCCAGTACTTC.

This chain connects TRBV28 to TRBJ1-1, with D perhaps matching TRBD1 (6 bases). Germline CDR1 and CDR2: MDHEN and SYDVKM. V was shortened by 5 bases and J by 4 bases, with 17 bases between the two germline ends. The CDR3 extends over 15 amino acids. CDR3 DNA sequence: TGTGCCAGCAGTCTACAGGGATTCGGAGCCACTGAAGCTTTCTTT. The encoded protein is CASSLQGFGATEAFF. The entire variable domain, with the rest obtained from reference TRBV28 and TRBJ1-1, is as follows: DVKVTQSSRYLVKRTGEKVFLECVQDMDHENMFWYRQDPGLGLRLIYFSYDVKMKEKGDIPEGYSVSREKKERFSLILESASTNQTSMYLCASSLQGFGATEAFFGQGTRLTVV.

This clone was seen more than once but under ten times. The rearrangement uses TRBV11-2 and TRBJ2-5; no reliable D call. TRBJ2-7 explains the end of the DNA better; the J call may be wrong. CDR3 length: 11 residues. The V gene's germline CDR1 is SGHAT and CDR2 FQNNGV. The CDR3 DNA reads as TGTGCCAGCAGCTTGAGGAACGAGCAGTACTTC. It encodes CASSLRNEQYF.

This clone was seen a handful of times. The chain links TRBV15 to TRBJ2-7; 8 bases match TRBD2. The CDR3 extends over 20 amino acids. Trimming cost V 0 bases and J 4 bases; bases outside gene matches: 20. Looked up from germline, CDR1 is LNHNV and CDR2 is YYDKDF (reference sequence). The CDR3 here is CATSRDPHGSGRASGYEQYF. The CDR3 DNA reads as TGTGCCACCAGCAGAGATCCCCACGGCTCCGGGAGGGCCTCAGGATACGAGCAGTACTTC.

This clone has only a few counts. The genes are TRBV7-8 and TRBJ2-3, with 7 bases that match TRBD2. The junction had 3 bases not matched to a gene; V was cut back by 5 bases and J by 1 base. Germline CDR1 reads SGHVS; CDR2 reads FQNEAQ. CDR3 length equals 14 residues. The CDR3 loop reads CASSPREGTDTQYF. DNA of the CDR3: TGTGCCAGCAGCCCCCGGGAGGGCACAGATACGCAGTATTTT.

The rearrangement links TRBV5-8 to TRBJ2-1, with D maybe TRBD1 (5 bases). The germline gives CDR1 SGHTS, CDR2 YDEGEE. V gave up 4 bases and J gave up 9 bases, with 14 bases separating them. This CDR3 has 13 residues. CDR3 sequence: CASSIQGASEQFF. Here the CDR3 DNA reads TGTGCCAGCAGCATTCAAGGGGCGAGTGAGCAGTTCTTC.

This chain connects TRBV10-3 to TRBJ1-1; a possible D gene is TRBD1 (6 bases). This CDR3 comprises 13 residues. Trimming took 2 bases from V and 3 from J, leaving 7 bases between them. Looked up from germline, CDR1 is ENHRY and CDR2 is SYGVKD. The CDR3 nucleotides read TGTGCCATCAGTGAGAAGGGGGACACTGAAGCTTTCTTT. This encodes CAISEKGDTEAFF.